This T cell receptor (beta chain) was captured in a study of blood T cell repertoires in COVID-19. Study context: Whether acute or convalescent, the COVID-19 samples came from the United States, Italy and Spain. T cells, B-cell-depleted T cells, or PBMCs supplied cDNA or gDNA.

Patients at the Seattle site were enrolled during active infection and followed longitudinally. CDR1 and CDR2 from the germline V gene are LNHDA and SQIVND (reference sequence). V gave up 3 bases and J gave up 10 bases; unmatched junction bases: 6. The CDR3 is 13 amino acids. As originally analysed: How many nucleated cells were present was estimated from reference gene primer amplification. TCRdb keeps only in-frame clones here, not all; method: immunoSEQ multiplex PCR. D and trimming were read from the DNA, whereas the V and J calls and clone size are those reported in that table. The sample has fewer than 200,000 clones; around 80% are singletons.

The chain is built from TRBV19 and TRBJ1-5; 7 bases match TRBD1. The origin of this receptor is a woman between 55 and 75 years old with COVID-19, enrolled during active disease. Sequencing was done on a sample of peripheral blood. CDR3 in DNA: TGTGCCAGTAGTATCACAGGGGAAAGTCCCCAGCATTTT. It codes for CASSITGESPQHF. Supplemented by reference TRBV19 and TRBJ1-5, the full variable domain reads DGGITQSPKYLFRKEGQNVTLSCEQNLNHDAMYWYRQDPGQGLRLIYYSQIVNDFQKGDIAEGYSVSREKKESFPLTVTSAQKNPTAFYLCASSITGESPQHFGDGTRLSIL.